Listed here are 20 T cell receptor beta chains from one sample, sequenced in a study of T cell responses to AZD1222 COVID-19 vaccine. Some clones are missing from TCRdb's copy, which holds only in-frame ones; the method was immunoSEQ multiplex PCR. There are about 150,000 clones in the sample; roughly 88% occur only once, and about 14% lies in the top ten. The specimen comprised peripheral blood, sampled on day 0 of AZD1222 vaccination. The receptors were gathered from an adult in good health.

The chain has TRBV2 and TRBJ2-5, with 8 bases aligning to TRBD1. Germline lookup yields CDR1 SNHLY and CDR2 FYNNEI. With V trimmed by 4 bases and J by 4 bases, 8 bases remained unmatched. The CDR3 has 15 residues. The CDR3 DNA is TGTGCCAGCAGTGGTGGACAGGGTTGGTCAGAGACCCAGTACTTC. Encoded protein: CASSGGQGWSETQYF.

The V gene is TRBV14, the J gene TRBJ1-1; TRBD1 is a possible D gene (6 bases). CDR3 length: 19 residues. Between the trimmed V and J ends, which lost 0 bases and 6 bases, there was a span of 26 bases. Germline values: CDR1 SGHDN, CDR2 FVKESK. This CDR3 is CASSQEPRQARVNNAEAFF. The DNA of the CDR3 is TGTGCCAGCAGCCAAGAGCCCCGACAGGCTAGGGTCAACAACGCTGAAGCTTTCTTT.

The CDR3 sequence is CASSTPPTDEAFF. CDR3 DNA sequence: TGTGCCAGTAGCACCCCCCCGACGGATGAAGCTTTCTTT. The rearrangement joins TRBV19 to TRBJ1-1; no clear D gene. V was trimmed by 6 bases and J by 7 bases, leaving 15 bases between them. This CDR3 contains 13 residues. Germline V CDR1 and CDR2: LNHDA, SQIVND (reference sequence).

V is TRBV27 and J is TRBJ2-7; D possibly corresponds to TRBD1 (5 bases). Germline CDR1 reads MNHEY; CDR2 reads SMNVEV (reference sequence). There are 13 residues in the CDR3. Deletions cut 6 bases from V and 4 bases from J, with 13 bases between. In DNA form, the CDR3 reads TGTGCCAGCAGCCGGACACCGATTTACGAGCAGTACTTC. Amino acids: CASSRTPIYEQYF.

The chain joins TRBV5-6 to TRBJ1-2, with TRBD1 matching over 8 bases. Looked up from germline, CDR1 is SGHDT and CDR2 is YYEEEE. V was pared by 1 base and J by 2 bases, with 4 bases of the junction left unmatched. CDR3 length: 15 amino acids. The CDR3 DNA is TGTGCCAGCAGCTTGCGGGACAGGACCAACTATGGCTACACCTTC. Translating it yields CASSLRDRTNYGYTF.

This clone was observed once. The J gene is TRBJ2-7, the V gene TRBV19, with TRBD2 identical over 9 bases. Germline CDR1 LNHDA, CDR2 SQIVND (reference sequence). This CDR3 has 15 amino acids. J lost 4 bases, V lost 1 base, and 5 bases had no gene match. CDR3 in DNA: TGTGCCAGTAGTATAGGGCTAGCGGGGATTTACGAGCAGTACTTC. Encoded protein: CASSIGLAGIYEQYF.

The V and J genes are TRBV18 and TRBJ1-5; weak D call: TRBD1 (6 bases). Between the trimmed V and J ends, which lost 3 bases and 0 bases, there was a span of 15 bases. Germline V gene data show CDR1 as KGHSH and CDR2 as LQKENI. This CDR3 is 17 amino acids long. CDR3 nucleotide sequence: TGTGCCAGCTCACCTATAGGACAGACCTATAGCAATCAGCCCCAGCATTTT. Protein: CASSPIGQTYSNQPQHF.

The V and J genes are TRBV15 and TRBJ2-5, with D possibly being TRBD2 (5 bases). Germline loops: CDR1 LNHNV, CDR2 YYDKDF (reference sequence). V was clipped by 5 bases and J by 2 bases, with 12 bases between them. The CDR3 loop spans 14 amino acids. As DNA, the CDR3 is TGTGCCACCAGCTGGGGAGTGAAGCAAGAGACCCAGTACTTC. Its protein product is CATSWGVKQETQYF.

In DNA form, the CDR3 reads TGTGCCAGCAGTCTCCGACCGGATCTTAAAGCTTTCTTT. It codes for CASSLRPDLKAFF. The V and J genes are TRBV27 and TRBJ1-1; D is unclear. Germline V CDR1 and CDR2: MNHEY, SMNVEV (reference sequence). CDR3 length equals 13 residues. The germline V and J ends were trimmed by 5 bases and 9 bases, with 16 bases remaining between them.

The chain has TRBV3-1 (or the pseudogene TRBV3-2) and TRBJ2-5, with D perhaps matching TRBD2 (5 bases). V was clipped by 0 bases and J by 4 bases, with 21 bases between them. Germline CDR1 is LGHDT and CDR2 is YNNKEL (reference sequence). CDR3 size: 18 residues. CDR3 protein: CASSQDKLAKSVSETQYF. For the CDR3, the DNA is TGTGCCAGCAGCCAAGATAAGCTAGCAAAATCAGTATCAGAGACCCAGTACTTC.

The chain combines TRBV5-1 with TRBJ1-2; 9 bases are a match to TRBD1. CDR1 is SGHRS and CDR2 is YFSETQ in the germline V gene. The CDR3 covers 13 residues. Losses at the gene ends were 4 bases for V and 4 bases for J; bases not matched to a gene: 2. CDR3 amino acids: CASSPDRGYGYTF. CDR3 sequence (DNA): TGCGCCAGCAGCCCGGACAGGGGCTATGGCTACACCTTC.

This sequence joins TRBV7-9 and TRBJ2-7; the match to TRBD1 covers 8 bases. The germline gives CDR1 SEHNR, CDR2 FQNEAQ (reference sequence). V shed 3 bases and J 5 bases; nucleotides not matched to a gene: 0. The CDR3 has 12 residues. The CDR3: CASSLTGDEQYF. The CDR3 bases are TGTGCCAGCAGCTTGACAGGGGACGAGCAGTACTTC.

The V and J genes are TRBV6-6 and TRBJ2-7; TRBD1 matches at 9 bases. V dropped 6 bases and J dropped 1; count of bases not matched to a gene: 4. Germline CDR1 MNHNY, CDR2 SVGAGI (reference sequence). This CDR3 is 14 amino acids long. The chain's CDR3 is CASRDGQGSYEQYF. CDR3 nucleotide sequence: TGTGCCAGCAGAGACGGACAGGGGTCCTACGAGCAGTACTTC.

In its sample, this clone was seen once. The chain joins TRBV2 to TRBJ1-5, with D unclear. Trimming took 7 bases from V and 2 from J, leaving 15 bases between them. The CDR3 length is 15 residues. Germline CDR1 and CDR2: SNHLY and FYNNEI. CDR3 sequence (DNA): TGTGCCAGCAAATCGGGCCTCAACCGCAATCAGCCCCAGCATTTT. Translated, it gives CASKSGLNRNQPQHF.

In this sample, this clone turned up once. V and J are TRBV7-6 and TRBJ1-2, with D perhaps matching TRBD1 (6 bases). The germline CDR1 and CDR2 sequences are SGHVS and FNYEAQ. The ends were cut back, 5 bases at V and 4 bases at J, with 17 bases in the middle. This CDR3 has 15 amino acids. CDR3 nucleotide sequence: TGTGCCAGCAGCCCCGGGACACACCCCCTCTATGGCTACACCTTC. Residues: CASSPGTHPLYGYTF. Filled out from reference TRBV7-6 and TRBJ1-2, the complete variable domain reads GAGVSQSPRYKVTKRGQDVALRCDPISGHVSLYWYRQALGQGPEFLTYFNYEAQQDKSGLPNDRFSAERPEGSISTLTIQRTEQRDSAMYRCASSPGTHPLYGYTFGSGTRLTVV.

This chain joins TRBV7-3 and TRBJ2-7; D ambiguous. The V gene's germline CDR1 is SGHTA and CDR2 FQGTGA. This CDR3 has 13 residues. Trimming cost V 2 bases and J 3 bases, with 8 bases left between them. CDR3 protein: CASSLFGGYEQYF. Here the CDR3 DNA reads TGTGCCAGCAGCTTATTTGGTGGCTACGAGCAGTACTTC.

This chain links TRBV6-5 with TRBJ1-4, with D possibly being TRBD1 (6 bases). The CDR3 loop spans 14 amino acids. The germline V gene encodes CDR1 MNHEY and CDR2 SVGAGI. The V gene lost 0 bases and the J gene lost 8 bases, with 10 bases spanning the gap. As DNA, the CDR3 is TGTGCCAGCAGTTACTCAGGGGGAGGGGAAAAACTGTTTTTT. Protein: CASSYSGGGEKLFF.

The CDR3 DNA reads TGTGCCAGCAGTTTATCGATCGGTTCCTGGGGCACTGAAGCTTTCTTT. Its translation is CASSLSIGSWGTEAFF. This chain links TRBV27 with TRBJ1-1; D gene uncertain. Trimming took 0 bases from V and 4 from J, leaving 15 bases between them. The CDR3 sequence is 16 residues long. Germline assignment: CDR1 MNHEY and CDR2 SMNVEV (reference sequence).

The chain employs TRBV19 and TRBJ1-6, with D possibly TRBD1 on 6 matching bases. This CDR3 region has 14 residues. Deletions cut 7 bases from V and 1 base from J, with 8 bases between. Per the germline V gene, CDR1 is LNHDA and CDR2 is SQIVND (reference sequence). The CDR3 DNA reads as TGTGCCAGTAATACAGGGTCCTATAATTCACCCCTCCACTTT. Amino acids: CASNTGSYNSPLHF.

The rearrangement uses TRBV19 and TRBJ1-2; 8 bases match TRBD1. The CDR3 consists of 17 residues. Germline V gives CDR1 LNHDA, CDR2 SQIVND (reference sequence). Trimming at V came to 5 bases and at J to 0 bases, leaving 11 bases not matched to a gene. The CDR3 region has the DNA TGTGCCAGTAGTCAAACCTTGGGACAGGACACTAACTATGGCTACACCTTC. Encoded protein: CASSQTLGQDTNYGYTF.